A single sample gave rise to the 18 T cell receptor beta chains below, sequenced in a study of radiotherapy plus CTLA-4 blockade in lung cancer. Measured with immunoSEQ multiplex PCR; TCRdb has only the in-frame clones, and not every one. The sample has about 48,000 clones, approximately 85% seen once. The specimen comprised peripheral blood, sampled from a patient treated with radiotherapy plus ipilimumab. Receptors were obtained from a human donor with non-small cell lung cancer who had stable disease on radiotherapy plus ipilimumab.

This clone came up once. The rearrangement uses TRBV10-3 and TRBJ1-5; TRBD1 agrees at 10 bases. This CDR3 has 17 amino acids. Germline-derived CDR1 and CDR2 are ENHRY and SYGVKD. The V and J ends lost 3 bases and 4 bases, in that order; junction bases with no gene match: 9. CDR3 protein: CAISEGDRGDPNQPQHF. For the CDR3, the DNA is TGTGCCATCAGTGAAGGGGACAGGGGAGACCCAAATCAGCCCCAGCATTTT.

The gene calls are TRBV28 and TRBJ2-4, with D unclear. Germline values: CDR1 MDHEN, CDR2 SYDVKM. The CDR3 spans 15 residues. Deletions cut 2 bases from V and 6 bases from J, with 14 bases between. Here the CDR3 reads CASSLNFITANIQYF. CDR3 sequence (DNA): TGTGCCAGCAGTTTAAACTTCATAACCGCAAACATTCAGTACTTC.

Only a few counts were recorded for this clone. The chain has TRBV6-5 and TRBJ2-7; 8 nucleotides line up with TRBD2. With V trimmed by 7 bases and J by 4 bases, 9 bases remained unmatched. Per the germline V gene, CDR1 is MNHEY and CDR2 is SVGAGI. The CDR3 has 14 amino acids. The CDR3: CASKLTSGLYEQYF. For the CDR3, the DNA is TGTGCCAGCAAGTTAACTAGCGGATTGTACGAGCAGTACTTC.

The V and J genes are TRBV28 and TRBJ1-1, with TRBD1 identical over 10 bases. J lost 5 bases, V lost 6 bases, and 9 bases had no gene match. In germline, CDR1 is MDHEN, CDR2 SYDVKM. The CDR3 extends over 15 amino acids. CDR3 nucleotide sequence: TGTGCCAGCAGACAGACAGGGGGCGCCCAGACTGAAGCTTTCTTT. Its translation: CASRQTGGAQTEAFF.

The chain links TRBV2 to TRBJ1-3; 9 bases align to TRBD1. Germline CDR1 is SNHLY and CDR2 is FYNNEI. The CDR3 has 16 residues. V shed 6 bases and J 4 bases; nucleotides not matched to a gene: 10. The CDR3: CASSSGTGRGGNTIYF. CDR3 sequence (DNA): TGTGCCAGCAGCTCCGGGACAGGGCGAGGAGGAAACACCATATATTTT.

The CDR3 spells CSVEKQLAGIVEQYF. The DNA of the CDR3 is TGCAGCGTTGAAAAACAACTAGCGGGAATTGTCGAGCAGTACTTC. The chain joins TRBV29-1 to TRBJ2-7; 10 bases agree with TRBD2. CDR3 size: 15 residues. V gave up 2 bases and J gave up 6 bases; unmatched junction bases: 10. CDR1 is SQVTM and CDR2 is ANQGSEA in the germline V gene.

The chain has TRBV7-6 and TRBJ2-3; a weak D match, TRBD2 (6 bases). Trimming took 5 bases from V and 2 from J, leaving 29 bases between them. This CDR3 is built from 20 residues. The germline CDR1 and CDR2 sequences are SGHVS and FNYEAQ. CDR3 sequence: CASSPRQPGTGVTNTDTQYF. The CDR3 DNA is TGTGCCAGCAGCCCCCGACAGCCGGGGACGGGGGTAACCAACACAGATACGCAGTATTTT.

This rearrangement joins TRBV5-6 to TRBJ2-1; 9 nucleotides agree with TRBD2. The CDR3 is made up of 16 amino acids. The germline V gene has CDR1 SGHDT and CDR2 YYEEEE. V gave up 5 bases and J gave up 0 bases; unmatched junction bases: 6. The CDR3: CASSSLAGSSYNEQFF. CDR3 DNA: TGTGCCAGCAGTTCACTAGCGGGCAGCTCCTACAATGAGCAGTTCTTC.

V is TRBV5-6 and J is TRBJ1-2; D unresolved. CDR3 length equals 12 residues. Germline CDR1 reads SGHDT; CDR2 reads YYEEEE. V gave up 4 bases and J gave up 4 bases, with 8 bases separating them. CDR3 in DNA: TGTGCCAGCAGCGCTACAGCCTATGGCTACACCTTC. This codes for CASSATAYGYTF.

Written as DNA, the CDR3 is TGTGCCAGCAGCTTGAATATCGGGACAGGGAACTATGGCTACACCTTC. Translating gives CASSLNIGTGNYGYTF. The rearrangement joins TRBV5-8 to TRBJ1-2; 9 bases match TRBD1. The CDR3 sequence is 16 residues long. Germline V CDR1 and CDR2: SGHTS, YDEGEE. Trimming removed 1 base from V and 2 bases from J; junction bases left unmatched: 6.

The chain recombines TRBV2 with TRBJ2-1, with TRBD1 as a possible D gene (6 bases). This CDR3 comprises 14 residues. The germline V gene encodes CDR1 SNHLY and CDR2 FYNNEI. Trimming left V 7 bases short and J 1 base short, with 11 bases between. CDR3 amino acids: CASTGQRSYNEQFF. The CDR3 DNA sequence: TGTGCCAGCACCGGACAGAGGTCCTACAATGAGCAGTTCTTC. Complete variable domain (other parts from reference TRBV2 and TRBJ2-1): EPEVTQTPSHQVTQMGQEVILRCVPISNHLYFYWYRQILGQKVEFLVSFYNNEISEKSEIFDDQFSVERPDGSNFTLKIRSTKLEDSAMYFCASTGQRSYNEQFFGPGTRLTVL.

The CDR3 reads CASREGGAGGFRIRNEQYF. DNA of the CDR3: TGTGCCAGCAGGGAGGGGGGGGCAGGGGGCTTCCGCATCCGCAACGAGCAGTACTTC. The gene calls are TRBV2 and TRBJ2-7; D might be TRBD1 (8 bases). The CDR3 is 19 amino acids. Trimming removed 6 bases at V and 5 bases at J, with 32 bases between. Germline loops: CDR1 SNHLY, CDR2 FYNNEI. The full variable domain, with the rest looked up from reference TRBV2 and TRBJ2-7, is EPEVTQTPSHQVTQMGQEVILRCVPISNHLYFYWYRQILGQKVEFLVSFYNNEISEKSEIFDDQFSVERPDGSNFTLKIRSTKLEDSAMYFCASREGGAGGFRIRNEQYFGPGTRLTVT.

V is TRBV7-8 and J is TRBJ1-3, with D tentatively TRBD1 (5 bases). Germline CDR1 is SGHVS and CDR2 is FQNEAQ. The ends were cut back, 1 base at V and 5 bases at J, with 9 bases in the middle. The CDR3 length is 14 residues. DNA for the CDR3: TGTGCCAGCAGCTTAGAACAGGAAAGAAACACCATATATTTT. Its protein product is CASSLEQERNTIYF.

The V and J genes are TRBV19 and TRBJ2-2, with unresolved D. Trimming pared 3 bases from V and 3 bases from J, leaving 11 bases between. CDR3 length: 15 amino acids. Germline V gene lookup returns CDR1 LNHDA and CDR2 SQIVND (reference sequence). The CDR3 here is CASSMRWRDTGELFF. CDR3 DNA sequence: TGTGCCAGTAGTATGAGGTGGAGAGACACCGGGGAGCTGTTTTTT.

The chain uses TRBV7-2 and TRBJ2-1, with 12 nucleotides matching TRBD2. The CDR3 is 15 amino acids. The germline V gene has CDR1 SGHTA and CDR2 FQGNSA. Losses at the gene ends were 3 bases for V and 3 bases for J; bases not matched to a gene: 0. The CDR3 nucleotides read TGTGCCAGCAGCTTGACTAGCGGGGGCTACAATGAGCAGTTCTTC. Its translation: CASSLTSGGYNEQFF.

This sequence joins TRBV28 and TRBJ1-1, with D perhaps TRBD1 (5 bases). V shed 4 bases and J shed 0 bases, with 12 bases lying between them. Germline CDR1 MDHEN, CDR2 SYDVKM. The CDR3 covers 15 residues. The CDR3 region is CASSSGWGVNTEAFF. As DNA, the CDR3 is TGTGCCAGCAGTTCGGGGTGGGGGGTGAACACTGAAGCTTTCTTT.

Notes on this clone: In this CDR3 the conserved last residue, phenylalanine or tryptophan, is missing, so a read error is likely. This rearrangement joins TRBV6-6 to TRBJ1-5, with 7 bases aligning to TRBD1. The CDR3 spans 14 residues. Germline V lookup: CDR1 MNHNY, CDR2 SVGAGI (reference sequence). V lost 5 bases to trimming and J lost 1 base; unmatched junction nucleotides: 2. This CDR3 is CASSTQGSNQPQHS. The CDR3 DNA follows: TGTGCCAGCAGTACACAGGGGAGCAATCAGCCCCAGCATTCT.

This chain joins TRBV28 and TRBJ2-7, with 16 bases lining up with TRBD2. The CDR3 runs to 20 residues. From germline, CDR1 is MDHEN and CDR2 SYDVKM. V was clipped by 8 bases and J by 0 bases; unmatched bases: 16. The CDR3 spells CASRDRVGTSGRAPSYEQYF. CDR3 DNA sequence: TGTGCCAGCCGTGACAGGGTGGGGACTAGCGGGAGGGCACCCTCCTACGAGCAGTACTTC.